The clone carrying this T cell receptor (beta chain) has a count of ten or more. Its antigen is unidentified. These data come from a study of CD8 T cells in ankylosing spondylitis. Study-level points and caveats: Disease-associated clones were reportedly significantly overrepresented in matched ankylosing spondylitis synovial fluid. Reactive arthritis synovial fluid and blood were previously reported to contain some motif variants.

The authors made TCR beta libraries by quantitative 5'-RACE with molecular barcodes. A single record per CDR3 protein comes from TCRdb applying MiXCR to the 5' RACE reads. The sample has some 220,000 distinct CDR3 sequences; 7.5% to 9.5% are singletons. Trimming left V 1 base short and J 8 bases short, with 16 bases between. Germline CDR1 is SGHDT and CDR2 is YYEEEE. The CDR3 has 15 amino acids. The rearrangement links TRBV5-6 to TRBJ2-1; maybe TRBD1 (5 bases). The clonotype comes from a female donor with ankylosing spondylitis or in good health (not recorded which). The sequenced material came from blood, either unsorted or a sorted T cell fraction (not recorded which). CDR3 residues: CASSLPGQGLDEQFF. CDR3 sequence (DNA): TGTGCCAGCAGCTTGCCCGGCCAGGGTCTCGATGAGCAGTTCTTC. The full variable domain, with the rest looked up from reference TRBV5-6 and TRBJ2-1, is DAGVTQSPTHLIKTRGQQVTLRCSPKSGHDTVSWYQQALGQGPQFIFQYYEEEERQRGNFPDRFSGHQFPNYSSELNVNALLLGDSALYLCASSLPGQGLDEQFFGPGTRLTVL.